One sample yielded the 32 T cell receptor beta chains listed below, sequenced in a study of T cell responses to AZD1222 COVID-19 vaccine. Sequencing used immunoSEQ multiplex PCR; TCRdb keeps in-frame clones, though not all of them. The sample lists roughly 170,000 clones, 88% occurring once. Sequenced material: peripheral blood, taken on day 0 of AZD1222 vaccination. These receptors were obtained from an adult in good health.

J is TRBJ2-3 and V is TRBV5-4; 9 nucleotides agree with TRBD1. This CDR3 has 15 amino acids. Germline-derived CDR1 and CDR2 are SGHNT and YYREEE (reference sequence). Trimming took 4 bases from V and 4 from J; bases not matched to a gene: 7. CDR3 sequence (DNA): TGTGCCAGCAGCGGACCGGGACAGGGCGCAGATACGCAGTATTTT. Residues: CASSGPGQGADTQYF.

The V gene is TRBV4-3, the J gene TRBJ2-3; TRBD1 is a possible D gene (6 bases). The length of the CDR3 is 15 residues. Germline CDR1 LGHNA, CDR2 YSLEER. The V end was cut by 0 bases, the J end by 6 bases, with 13 bases between. CDR3: CASSQDRTGSDTQYF. The DNA for the CDR3 is TGCGCCAGCAGCCAAGATCGTACAGGGTCGGATACGCAGTATTTT.

V usage is TRBV4-1 and J usage is TRBJ1-2; D ambiguous. V dropped 4 bases and J dropped 8 bases, with 20 bases sitting between them. Germline values: CDR1 MGHRA, CDR2 YSYEKL. The CDR3 totals 15 residues. CDR3 in DNA: TGCGCCAGCAGCCTCTCTTGGCAGGCTCAAGGGGGCTACACCTTC. Its protein is CASSLSWQAQGGYTF.

The rearrangement uses TRBV10-1 and TRBJ2-6; a weak D match, TRBD2 (5 bases). Germline CDR1 WNHNN, CDR2 SYGVQD (reference sequence). V was shortened by 2 bases and J by 1 base, with 6 bases between the two germline ends. CDR3 size: 15 residues. The CDR3 loop reads CASSERGSGANVLTF. The CDR3 coding sequence is TGCGCCAGCAGTGAGAGAGGGTCTGGGGCCAACGTCCTGACTTTC.

The V gene is TRBV13, the J gene TRBJ1-6; 9 bases fit TRBD1. The J segment lost 9 bases and the V segment lost 4 bases, leaving 7 bases of the junction unmatched. The CDR3 is 15 residues long. Germline V lookup: CDR1 PRHDT, CDR2 FYEKMQ (reference sequence). The CDR3 spells CASSSIGTGSSPLHF. The CDR3 DNA is TGTGCCAGCAGCTCGATTGGGACAGGGAGTTCACCCCTCCACTTT.

This chain connects TRBV7-2 to TRBJ1-6, with D possibly being TRBD1 (6 bases). This CDR3 is 14 amino acids long. CDR1 and CDR2 from the germline V gene are SGHTA and FQGNSA. Trimming shortened V by 2 bases and J by 5 bases, and 7 bases separated the two germline ends. This chain's CDR3 is CASSLTGNNSPLHF. The CDR3 nucleotides are TGTGCCAGCAGCTTAACAGGGAATAATTCACCCCTCCACTTT.

This chain links TRBV7-9 with TRBJ1-2; 12 bases agree with TRBD1. Looked up from germline, CDR1 is SEHNR and CDR2 is FQNEAQ (reference sequence). V was clipped by 3 bases and J by 8 bases; unmatched bases: 4. CDR3 length: 14 amino acids. CDR3 amino acids: CASSFRDRGQGYTF. The CDR3 region has the DNA TGTGCCAGCAGCTTTCGGGACAGGGGGCAAGGCTACACCTTC.

A note on this clone: At one boundary the junction diverges from the germline segment, which might be a read error. The chain joins TRBV4-1 to TRBJ1-5; possible D gene TRBD1, 6 bases. CDR1 is MGHRA and CDR2 is YSYEKL in the germline V gene. The CDR3 has 16 amino acids. CDR3 DNA: TGTGCCAGCAGCCAACCAAGGACAGCTTGCAATCAGCCCCAGCATTTT. This encodes CASSQPRTACNQPQHF.

The chain links TRBV19 to TRBJ2-5; D is unresolved. There are 14 residues in the CDR3. The V gene's germline CDR1 is LNHDA and CDR2 SQIVND (reference sequence). Between the trimmed V and J ends, which lost 0 bases and 5 bases, there was a span of 10 bases. The CDR3 DNA follows: TGTGCCAGTAGTATAGATACGATTGCTGAGACCCAGTACTTC. It yields the protein CASSIDTIAETQYF.

The chain links TRBV7-9 to TRBJ2-7, with 9 bases identical to TRBD2. Trimming cost V 1 base and J 3 bases; bases outside gene matches: 4. The CDR3 sequence is 15 residues long. Germline V lookup: CDR1 SEHNR, CDR2 FQNEAQ (reference sequence). The CDR3 protein is CASSLGASGNYEQYF. The CDR3 nucleotides read TGTGCCAGCAGCTTAGGGGCTAGCGGGAACTACGAGCAGTACTTC.

This rearrangement joins TRBV5-6 to TRBJ1-4; D perhaps matches TRBD1 (5 bases). Germline CDR1 reads SGHDT; CDR2 reads YYEEEE. This CDR3 has 16 residues. Trimming took off 3 bases at V and 2 bases at J, with 14 bases between the two ends. CDR3 sequence (DNA): TGTGCCAGCAGCTCGGAACCGGGACGGACTAATGAAAAACTGTTTTTT. It translates to CASSSEPGRTNEKLFF.

The gene calls are TRBV19 and TRBJ1-1; D remains unclear. CDR1 is LNHDA and CDR2 is SQIVND in the germline V gene (reference sequence). V dropped 6 bases and J dropped 7 bases, with 12 bases sitting between them. The CDR3 length is 12 residues. CDR3 sequence (DNA): TGTGCCAGTAGACCCTTTGAGGGTGAAGCTTTCTTT. Its translation: CASRPFEGEAFF.

The chain combines TRBV7-2 with TRBJ2-7, with TRBD2 identical over 8 bases. Per the germline V gene, CDR1 is SGHTA and CDR2 is FQGNSA. The CDR3 sequence is 16 residues long. With 5 bases clipped from V and 6 bases from J, the junction kept 15 bases outside the gene matches. CDR3: CASSLSGGAYDVEQYF. The CDR3, as DNA: TGTGCCAGCAGCCTTTCGGGGGGGGCATATGATGTCGAGCAGTACTTC.

This sequence joins TRBV9 and TRBJ2-6; weak D call: TRBD2 (6 bases). Trimming took off 2 bases at V and 0 bases at J, with 6 bases between the two ends. Germline CDR1 reads SGDLS; CDR2 reads YYNGEE. The CDR3 spans 15 residues. Here the CDR3 DNA reads TGTGCCAGCAGCGTCGGGGGCTCTGGGGCCAACGTCCTGACTTTC. It specifies CASSVGGSGANVLTF.

This chain links TRBV6-5 with TRBJ1-6, with D perhaps TRBD1 (5 bases). The CDR3 is made up of 16 amino acids. The germline V gene has CDR1 MNHEY and CDR2 SVGAGI. V gave up 2 bases and J gave up 4 bases, with 12 bases separating them. CDR3 sequence reads: CASSYGLGRYNSPLHF. In nucleotides, the CDR3 is TGTGCCAGCAGTTACGGGTTGGGACGATATAATTCACCCCTCCACTTT.

This clone has just one count. V is TRBV9 and J is TRBJ1-4; D unclear. The germline gives CDR1 SGDLS, CDR2 YYNGEE. The V and J ends lost 2 bases and 5 bases respectively, with 16 bases between them. The CDR3 has 16 amino acids. The CDR3 protein is CASSVSDAGRNEKLFF. Written as DNA, the CDR3 is TGTGCCAGCAGCGTTTCGGACGCAGGACGGAATGAAAAACTGTTTTTT. The full variable domain, in which reference TRBV9 and TRBJ1-4 provide the parts outside the CDR3, is DSGVTQTPKHLITATGQRVTLRCSPRSGDLSVYWYQQSLDQGLQFLIQYYNGEERAKGNILERFSAQQFPDLHSELNLSSLELGDSALYFCASSVSDAGRNEKLFFGSGTQLSVL.

The V gene is TRBV27, the J gene TRBJ2-2; D possibly corresponds to TRBD2 (5 bases). The CDR3 contains 17 residues. V was shortened by 6 bases and J by 4 bases, with 21 bases between the two germline ends. Germline lookup yields CDR1 MNHEY and CDR2 SMNVEV (reference sequence). The CDR3: CASSWETTSWGTGELFF. Here the CDR3 DNA reads TGTGCCAGCAGCTGGGAGACAACTAGTTGGGGCACCGGGGAGCTGTTTTTT.

The chain couples TRBV11-1 to TRBJ1-2, with no clear D. The V end lost 4 bases, the J end lost 4 bases, and 10 bases lay between the germline ends. CDR1 is SGHAT and CDR2 is FQDESV in the germline V gene (reference sequence). The CDR3 contains 13 residues. This CDR3 reads CASSSPGGYGYTF. The CDR3 DNA reads as TGTGCCAGCAGCTCCCCCGGTGGCTATGGCTACACCTTC. The whole variable domain, filled in from reference TRBV11-1 and TRBJ1-2, reads EAEVAQSPRYKITEKSQAVAFWCDPISGHATLYWYRQILGQGPELLVQFQDESVVDDSQLPKDRFSAERLKGVDSTLKIQPAELGDSAMYLCASSSPGGYGYTFGSGTRLTVV.

This clone was counted only a few times. This chain links TRBV2 with TRBJ1-1; D gene uncertain. Germline values: CDR1 SNHLY, CDR2 FYNNEI. Deletions cut 10 bases from V and 0 bases from J, with 12 bases between. This CDR3 contains 13 residues. CDR3 loop: CATRFELNTEAFF. The CDR3, as DNA: TGTGCCACCCGTTTTGAGCTGAACACTGAAGCTTTCTTT.

The rearrangement uses TRBV24-1 and TRBJ2-1, with 7 bases aligning to TRBD2. V was pared by 7 bases and J by 4 bases, with 6 bases of the junction left unmatched. Germline CDR1 KGHDR, CDR2 SFDVKD. CDR3 length equals 14 residues. The CDR3 DNA sequence: TGTGCCACCAGCCGGGACTATCCATACAATGAGCAGTTCTTC. This sequence encodes CATSRDYPYNEQFF.

This chain joins TRBV28 and TRBJ2-3, with D possibly being TRBD2 (5 bases). This CDR3 contains 15 residues. Germline values: CDR1 MDHEN, CDR2 SYDVKM. V shed 2 bases and J shed 2 bases, with 11 bases lying between them. The CDR3 nucleotides are TGTGCCAGCAGTTTAACCGGGGAACCCACAGATACGCAGTATTTT. This codes for CASSLTGEPTDTQYF.

This chain connects TRBV2 to TRBJ2-7, with 7 nucleotides matching TRBD2. The CDR3 totals 13 residues. V dropped 4 bases and J dropped 2; count of bases not matched to a gene: 2. The germline CDR1 and CDR2 sequences are SNHLY and FYNNEI. CDR3 protein: CASSAGGAYEQYF. In nucleotides, the CDR3 is TGTGCCAGCAGTGCGGGAGGCGCCTACGAGCAGTACTTC.

The rearrangement joins TRBV28 to TRBJ2-3, with 7 positions matching TRBD2. CDR3 length: 15 amino acids. The ends lost 2 bases at V and 6 bases at J; junction bases unmatched: 8. Germline V lookup: CDR1 MDHEN, CDR2 SYDVKM. The DNA of the CDR3 is TGTGCCAGCAGTTTAAGAGCGGGAAGAGGGGATACGCAGTATTTT. Translated, it gives CASSLRAGRGDTQYF.

The V call is TRBV19, the J call TRBJ2-3, with TRBD2 as a possible D gene (7 bases). From germline, CDR1 is LNHDA and CDR2 SQIVND (reference sequence). CDR3 length: 20 residues. Trimming shortened V by 5 bases and J by 0 bases, and 27 bases separated the two germline ends. CDR3 protein: CASSRGGLRGISASTDTQYF. As DNA, the CDR3 is TGTGCCAGTAGTCGAGGGGGGTTGCGGGGGATAAGCGCGAGCACAGATACGCAGTATTTT.

V is TRBV7-2 and J is TRBJ1-1, with 9 bases lining up with TRBD1. The CDR3 runs to 17 residues. V was clipped by 7 bases and J by 1 base; unmatched bases: 13. In germline, CDR1 is SGHTA, CDR2 FQGNSA. CDR3 nucleotides: TGTGCCAGCATCAAAAGGGGGGGACAGGGTGCGAACACTGAAGCTTTCTTT. Its translation is CASIKRGGQGANTEAFF.

The genes are TRBV5-4 and TRBJ1-4, with 11 bases identical to TRBD1. The CDR3 is 17 residues long. Germline values: CDR1 SGHNT, CDR2 YYREEE (reference sequence). J was trimmed by 4 bases and V by 4 bases; bases with no gene match: 9. CDR3 protein: CASSPPGGTGGNEKLFF. The CDR3 region has the DNA TGTGCCAGCAGCCCTCCAGGGGGGACAGGGGGTAATGAAAAACTGTTTTTT.

The J gene is TRBJ1-1, the V gene TRBV7-3; D unclear. Germline V gives CDR1 SGHTA, CDR2 FQGTGA. This CDR3 comprises 13 residues. Trimming took 4 bases from V and 1 from J, leaving 7 bases between them. The CDR3 nucleotides are TGTGCCAGCAGCTCCGACAAGAACACTGAAGCTTTCTTT. This encodes CASSSDKNTEAFF.

This rearrangement joins TRBV20-1 to TRBJ1-1; the D is unclear. The V gene's germline CDR1 is DFQATT and CDR2 SNEGSKA (reference sequence). CDR3 length: 11 amino acids. V dropped 5 bases and J dropped 3 bases, with 7 bases sitting between them. CDR3 amino acids: CSASRDTEAFF. CDR3 nucleotides: TGCAGTGCTTCTCGGGACACTGAAGCTTTCTTT.

The sample holds one count of this clone. V is TRBV14 and J is TRBJ1-2; maybe TRBD1 (6 bases). Germline lookup yields CDR1 SGHDN and CDR2 FVKESK. The CDR3 totals 13 residues. Trimming shortened V by 6 bases and J by 4 bases, and 12 bases separated the two germline ends. DNA of the CDR3: TGTGCCAGCAGTCCGGACAGAGCCTATGGCTACACCTTC. Amino acid sequence: CASSPDRAYGYTF. The full variable domain, its missing parts supplied by reference TRBV14 and TRBJ1-2, is EAGVTQFPSHSVIEKGQTVTLRCDPISGHDNLYWYRRVMGKEIKFLLHFVKESKQDESGMPNNRFLAERTGGTYSTLKVQPAELEDSGVYFCASSPDRAYGYTFGSGTRLTVV.

J is TRBJ1-6 and V is TRBV11-2; the D is unclear. Germline CDR1 is SGHAT and CDR2 is FQNNGV. V was shortened by 3 bases and J by 0 bases, with 9 bases between the two germline ends. This CDR3 is built from 16 residues. This CDR3 reads CASSFARSSYNSPLHF. The CDR3 region has the DNA TGTGCCAGCAGCTTCGCTAGAAGCTCCTATAATTCACCCCTCCACTTT.

This rearrangement joins TRBV7-8 to TRBJ1-2; D possibly corresponds to TRBD1 (5 bases). The CDR3 totals 17 residues. CDR1 and CDR2 from the germline V gene are SGHVS and FQNEAQ. V lost 0 bases to trimming and J lost 2 bases, with 16 bases between them. The CDR3 region is CASSLAGGTPLNYGYTF. DNA for the CDR3: TGTGCCAGCAGCTTAGCCGGGGGGACTCCCCTGAACTATGGCTACACCTTC.

This sequence joins TRBV30 and TRBJ1-6; TRBD1 matches at 9 bases. The V gene's germline CDR1 is GTSNPN and CDR2 SVGIG (reference sequence). Trimming took 3 bases from V and 7 from J; bases not matched to a gene: 4. The CDR3 has 14 residues. The CDR3 DNA sequence: TGTGCCTGGAGCTCCGGGACAGGGAATTCACCCCTCCACTTT. It is translated as CAWSSGTGNSPLHF. The variable domain in full, completed from reference TRBV30 and TRBJ1-6, reads SQTIHQWPATLVQPVGSPLSLECTVEGTSNPNLYWYRQAAGRGLQLLFYSVGIGQISSEVPQNLSASRPQDRQFILSSKKLLLSDSGFYLCAWSSGTGNSPLHFGNGTRLTVT.